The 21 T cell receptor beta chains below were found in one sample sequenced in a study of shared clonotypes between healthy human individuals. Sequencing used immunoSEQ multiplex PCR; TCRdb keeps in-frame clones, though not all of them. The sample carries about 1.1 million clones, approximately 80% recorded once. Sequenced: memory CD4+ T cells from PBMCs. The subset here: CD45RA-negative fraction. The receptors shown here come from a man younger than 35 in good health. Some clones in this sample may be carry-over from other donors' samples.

CDR3 bases: TGCGCCAGCAGCTCCGGGACTAGCGGACACTACGAGCAGTACTTC. It yields the protein CASSSGTSGHYEQYF. The chain joins TRBV5-1 to TRBJ2-7, with 11 positions matching TRBD2. The ends lost 3 bases at V and 3 bases at J; junction bases unmatched: 5. Germline-derived CDR1 and CDR2 are SGHRS and YFSETQ. CDR3 size: 15 residues.

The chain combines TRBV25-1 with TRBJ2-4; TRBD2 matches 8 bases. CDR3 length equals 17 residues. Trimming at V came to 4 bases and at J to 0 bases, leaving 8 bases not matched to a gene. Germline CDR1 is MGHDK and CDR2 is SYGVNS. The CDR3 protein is CASSGRVAGSAKNIQYF. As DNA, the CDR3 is TGTGCCAGCAGTGGACGGGTAGCGGGATCAGCCAAAAACATTCAGTACTTC.

Written as DNA, the CDR3 is TGTGCCAGTGGACAGGTTAGCAATCAGCCCCAGCATTTT. Residues: CASGQVSNQPQHF. The rearrangement links TRBV2 to TRBJ1-5, with 7 bases lining up with TRBD1. The CDR3 runs 13 residues. The V gene's germline CDR1 is SNHLY and CDR2 FYNNEI. The J segment lost 0 bases and the V segment lost 9 bases, leaving 2 bases of the junction unmatched.

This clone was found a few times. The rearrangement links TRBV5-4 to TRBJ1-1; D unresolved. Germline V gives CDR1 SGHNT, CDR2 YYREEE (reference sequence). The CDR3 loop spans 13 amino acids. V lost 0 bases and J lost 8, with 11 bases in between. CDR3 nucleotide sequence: TGTGCCAGCAGCTTGGGGAAGCAGGAGGAAGCTTTCTTT. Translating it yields CASSLGKQEEAFF.

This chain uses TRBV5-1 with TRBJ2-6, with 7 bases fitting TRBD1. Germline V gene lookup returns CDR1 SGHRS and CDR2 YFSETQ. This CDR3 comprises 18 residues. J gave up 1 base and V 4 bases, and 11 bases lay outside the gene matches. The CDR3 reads CASSRPGTANSGANVLTF. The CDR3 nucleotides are TGCGCCAGCAGCCGTCCAGGGACAGCGAATTCTGGGGCCAACGTCCTGACTTTC.

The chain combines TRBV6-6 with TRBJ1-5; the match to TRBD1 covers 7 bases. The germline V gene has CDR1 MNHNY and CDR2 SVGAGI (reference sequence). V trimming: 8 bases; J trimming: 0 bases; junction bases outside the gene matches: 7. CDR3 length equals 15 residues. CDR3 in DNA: TGTGCCAGCGAAGAGGGACAGCTTAGCAATCAGCCCCAGCATTTT. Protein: CASEEGQLSNQPQHF.

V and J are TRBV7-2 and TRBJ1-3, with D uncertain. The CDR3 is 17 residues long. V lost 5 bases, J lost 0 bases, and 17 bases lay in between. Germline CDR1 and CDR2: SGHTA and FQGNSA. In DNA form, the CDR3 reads TGTGCCAGCAGCCAACGCCAACCGTTTAGCTCTGGAAACACCATATATTTT. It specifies CASSQRQPFSSGNTIYF.

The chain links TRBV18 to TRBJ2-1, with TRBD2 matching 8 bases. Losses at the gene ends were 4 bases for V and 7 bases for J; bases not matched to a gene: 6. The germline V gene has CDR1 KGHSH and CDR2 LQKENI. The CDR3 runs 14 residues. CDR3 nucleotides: TGTGCCAGCTCACTCCTACTAGCGGAGAATGAGCAGTTCTTC. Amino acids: CASSLLLAENEQFF.

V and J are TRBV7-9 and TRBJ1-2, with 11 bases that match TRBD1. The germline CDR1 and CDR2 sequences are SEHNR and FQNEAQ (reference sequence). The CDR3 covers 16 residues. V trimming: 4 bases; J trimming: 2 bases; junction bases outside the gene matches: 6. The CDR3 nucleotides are TGTGCCAGCAGCTCCCGGACAGGGGGCGAAAACTATGGCTACACCTTC. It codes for CASSSRTGGENYGYTF. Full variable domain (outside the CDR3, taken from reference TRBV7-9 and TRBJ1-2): DTGVSQNPRHKITKRGQNVTFRCDPISEHNRLYWYRQTLGQGPEFLTYFQNEAQLEKSRLLSDRFSAERPKGSFSTLEIQRTEQGDSAMYLCASSSRTGGENYGYTFGSGTRLTVV.

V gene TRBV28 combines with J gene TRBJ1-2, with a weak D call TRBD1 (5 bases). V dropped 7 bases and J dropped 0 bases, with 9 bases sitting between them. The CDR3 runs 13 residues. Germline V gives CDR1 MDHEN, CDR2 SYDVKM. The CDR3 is CASISGANYGYTF. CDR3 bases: TGTGCCAGCATCTCGGGGGCTAACTATGGCTACACCTTC.

CDR3 amino acids: CASSPLQVSNQPQHF. CDR3 nucleotide sequence: TGTGCCAGCTCACCGCTACAGGTTAGCAATCAGCCCCAGCATTTT. This chain connects TRBV18 to TRBJ1-5; possibly TRBD1 for D (5 bases). The germline V gene has CDR1 KGHSH and CDR2 LQKENI. The CDR3 length is 15 residues. V was trimmed by 3 bases and J by 0 bases, leaving 9 bases between them.

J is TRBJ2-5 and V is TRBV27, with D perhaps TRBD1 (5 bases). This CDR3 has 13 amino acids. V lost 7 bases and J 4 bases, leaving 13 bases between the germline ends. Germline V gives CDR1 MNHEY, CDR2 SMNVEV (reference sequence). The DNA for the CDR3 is TGTGCCAGCACGCCGGCAGGGTCAGAGACCCAGTACTTC. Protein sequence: CASTPAGSETQYF.

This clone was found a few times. CDR3: CATGVRGRTEAFF. CDR3 DNA: TGTGCCACCGGCGTGCGGGGGCGGACTGAAGCTTTCTTT. The chain employs TRBV28 and TRBJ1-1; maybe TRBD1 (6 bases). Per the germline V gene, CDR1 is MDHEN and CDR2 is SYDVKM. The CDR3 runs to 13 residues. Deletions cut 10 bases from V and 5 bases from J, with 17 bases between.

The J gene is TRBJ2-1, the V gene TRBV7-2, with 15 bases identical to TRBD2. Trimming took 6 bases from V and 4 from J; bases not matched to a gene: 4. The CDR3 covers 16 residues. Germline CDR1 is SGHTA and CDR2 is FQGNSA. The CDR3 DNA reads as TGTGCCAGCAGTTGGGGGACTAGCGGGAGGTACAATGAGCAGTTCTTC. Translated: CASSWGTSGRYNEQFF.

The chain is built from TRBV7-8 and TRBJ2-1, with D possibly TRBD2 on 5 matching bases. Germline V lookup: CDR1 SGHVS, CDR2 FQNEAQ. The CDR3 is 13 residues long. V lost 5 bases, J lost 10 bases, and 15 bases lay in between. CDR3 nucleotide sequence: TGTGCCAGCAGCCCAGGTCGGCCTAGCGAGCAGTTCTTC. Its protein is CASSPGRPSEQFF.

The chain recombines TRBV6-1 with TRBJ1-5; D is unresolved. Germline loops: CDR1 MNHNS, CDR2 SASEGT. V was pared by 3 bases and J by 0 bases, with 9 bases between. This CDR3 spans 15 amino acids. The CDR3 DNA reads TGTGCCAGCAGTGAGTTCGGGTATAGCAATCAGCCCCAGCATTTT. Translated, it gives CASSEFGYSNQPQHF.

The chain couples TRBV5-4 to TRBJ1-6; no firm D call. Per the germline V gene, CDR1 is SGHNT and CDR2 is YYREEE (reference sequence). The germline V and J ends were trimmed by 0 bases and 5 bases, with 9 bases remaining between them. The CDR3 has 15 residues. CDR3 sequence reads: CASSLDPADNSPLHF. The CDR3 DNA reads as TGTGCCAGCAGCTTGGATCCGGCCGATAATTCACCCCTCCACTTT.

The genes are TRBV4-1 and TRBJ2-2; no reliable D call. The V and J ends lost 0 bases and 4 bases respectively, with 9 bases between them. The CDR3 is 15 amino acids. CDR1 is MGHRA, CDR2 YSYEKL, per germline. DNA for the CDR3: TGCGCCAGCAGCCAAGATCCCCGGATCACCGGGGAGCTGTTTTTT. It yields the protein CASSQDPRITGELFF.

CDR3 DNA: TGTGCCAGCAGCCACCAGGCTAGCGGTGACTACGAGCAGTACTTC. Protein product: CASSHQASGDYEQYF. V usage is TRBV4-2 and J usage is TRBJ2-7, with 7 bases matching TRBD2. Looked up from germline, CDR1 is LGHNA and CDR2 is YNFKEQ. CDR3 length: 15 amino acids. The V gene end was trimmed by 3 bases and the J gene end by 3 bases; junction bases not matched to a gene: 8.

CDR3 amino acids: CASSLSPEGKQPQHF. The CDR3 bases are TGTGCCAGCAGTTTATCCCCGGAAGGGAAGCAGCCCCAGCATTTT. This rearrangement joins TRBV28 to TRBJ1-5; D gene unclear. The CDR3 is 15 amino acids. The germline gives CDR1 MDHEN, CDR2 SYDVKM. V lost 1 base, J lost 7 bases, and 14 bases lay in between.

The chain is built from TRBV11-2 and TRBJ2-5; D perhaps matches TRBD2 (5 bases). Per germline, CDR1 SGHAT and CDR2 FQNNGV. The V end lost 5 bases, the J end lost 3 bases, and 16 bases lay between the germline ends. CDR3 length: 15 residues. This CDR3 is CASSAIIREEETQYF. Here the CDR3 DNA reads TGTGCCAGCAGCGCCATAATCCGGGAAGAAGAGACCCAGTACTTC.